These T cell receptor beta chains were read from a single sample in a study of T and B cells in COVID-19 patients. TCRdb re-analysed the multiplex PCR reads in MiXCR, keeping a single row per CDR3 protein. The sample has around 5,400 distinct CDR3 sequences; around a quarter are singletons. Sequences were obtained from blood. The receptors come from a human donor with active COVID-19. Each CDR3 is given with its conserved first and last residue. The D gene is left open where the match is weak. Only some rows state a clone size, as once, few, many or a class for expanded clones.

TRBJ2-1 | TRBV7-9 | - | - | TGTGCCAGCAGCTTACAGGGTAAGGGCAATGAGCAGTTCTTC | CASSLQGKGNEQFF
TRBJ1-2 | TRBV20-1 | - | - | TGCAGTGCCCTCCTTGGGGGAGGCTACACCTTC | CSALLGGGYTF
TRBJ1-2 | TRBV6-2/TRBV6-3 | few | TRBD1 | TGTGCCAGCACCCGGGACAGGGCCTCCTATGGCTACACCTTC | CASTRDRASYGYTF
TRBJ2-7 | TRBV19 | medium-sized | - | TGTGCCAGTAGTATGAGAACAGGTCGTTCCGAGCAGTACTTC | CASSMRTGRSEQYF
TRBJ2-2 | TRBV28 | once | TRBD1 | TGTGCCATTCCCGGGACAGCTAACACCGGGGAGCTGTTTTTT | CAIPGTANTGELFF
TRBJ2-1 | TRBV20-1 | - | TRBD2 | TGCAGTGCTAGAGATAGACTAGCGGGATTGAACAATGAGCAGTTCTTC | CSARDRLAGLNNEQFF
TRBJ2-1 | TRBV7-2 | few | - | TGTGCCAGCAGCTTAGCGGGGTTAAGCTCCTACAATGAGCAGTTCTTC | CASSLAGLSSYNEQFF
TRBJ2-4 | TRBV5-6 | - | TRBD1 | TGTGCCAGCAGCCCGGGGACAGGGGGGCGTTTAAACATTCAGTACTTC | CASSPGTGGRLNIQYF
TRBJ1-6 | TRBV6-5 | medium-sized | - | TGTGCCAGCAGTTACTCGATTCCTCAACTTAGGGCAAGGGGATCACCCCTCCACTTT | CASSYSIPQLRARGSPLHF
TRBJ2-1 | TRBV30 | medium-sized | TRBD2 | TGTGCCTGTAGCGGGAGCTCCTACAATGAGCAGTTCTTC | CACSGSSYNEQFF
TRBJ1-5 | TRBV15 | medium-sized | - | TGTGCCACCAGCAGATCCCTGACGGGTCAGCCCCAGCATTTT | CATSRSLTGQPQHF
TRBJ1-6 | TRBV7-9 | once | - | TGTGCCAGCACCCCGAGCTCCTATAATTCACCCCTCCACTTT | CASTPSSYNSPLHF
TRBJ1-3 | TRBV13 | - | TRBD1 | TGTGCCAGCAGCTTATTAAGAGACAGGGTCAGAAACACCATATATTTT | CASSLLRDRVRNTIYF
TRBJ2-7 | TRBV5-4 | medium-sized | - | TGTGCCAGCAGCCAGGGGCTCAGCTCCTACGAGCAGTACTTC | CASSQGLSSYEQYF
TRBJ1-4 | TRBV5-1 | - | TRBD1 | TGCGCCAGCAGCTTAGGACAGGGGCGAACTAATGAAAAACTGTTTTTT | CASSLGQGRTNEKLFF
TRBJ2-3 | TRBV15 | large | - | TGTGCCACCAGCAGAGATCCGCCCGGGTCAGATACGCAGTATTTT | CATSRDPPGSDTQYF
TRBJ1-2 | TRBV6-6 | - | - | TGTGCCAGCAGTAAACAGGCCCATAACTATGGCTACACCTTC | CASSKQAHNYGYTF
TRBJ1-2 | TRBV7-2 | few | TRBD1 | TGTGCCAGCAGCCGGGACAGGGAATCGTCCTATGGCTACACCTTC | CASSRDRESSYGYTF
TRBJ1-2 | TRBV19 | - | TRBD1 | TGTGCCAGTAGTCCGGCAGGGGGGGATTCTAACTATGTCTACACCTTC | CASSPAGGDSNYVYTF
TRBJ2-1 | TRBV6-2/TRBV6-3 | medium-sized | - | TGTGCCAGCAGCGGAGGTGGGGGCTGGGATGAGCAGTTCTTC | CASSGGGGWDEQFF
TRBJ1-6 | TRBV19 | medium-sized | TRBD1 | TGTGCCAGTAGACAGGGGCCTATCAATTCACCCCTCCACTTT | CASRQGPINSPLHF
TRBJ2-7 | TRBV30 | medium-sized | TRBD2 | TGTGCCTGGGGGAAGGGGACTAGCTACGAGCAGTACTTC | CAWGKGTSYEQYF
TRBJ2-1 | TRBV14 | few | TRBD1 | TGTGCCAGCAGCCGGACAGGGTTCTTGAATGAGCAGTTCTTC | CASSRTGFLNEQFF
TRBJ2-5 | TRBV5-6 | medium-sized | TRBD2 | TGTGCCAGCAGCTTACTAGCGGGAGGGCCGCGGGAGACCCAGTACTTC | CASSLLAGGPRETQYF
TRBJ1-5 | TRBV19 | - | TRBD1 | TGTGCCAGTAGTGGACAGGGGGCCAGCAATCAGCCCCAGCATTTT | CASSGQGASNQPQHF
TRBJ2-1 | TRBV14 | few | - | TGTGCCAGCAGCCCTACCCGGACAGTCAATGAGCAGTTCTTC | CASSPTRTVNEQFF
TRBJ2-2 | TRBV6-5 | few | - | TGTGCCAGCAGTGAAGACGGCTCCGGGGAGCTGTTTTTT | CASSEDGSGELFF
TRBJ2-6 | TRBV5-1 | few | - | TGCGCCAGCAGCCCCGAAGGCCGGGGCTCTGGGGCCAACGTCCTGACTTTC | CASSPEGRGSGANVLTF
TRBJ1-1 | TRBV27 | - | TRBD1 | TGTGCCAGCAGTGGGACAGGGGTGATTGAAGCTTTCTTT | CASSGTGVIEAFF
TRBJ1-4 | TRBV11-2 | few | - | TGTGCCAGCAGCCCCCAAGGTTGGGGTGAAAAACTGTTTTTT | CASSPQGWGEKLFF
TRBJ1-2 | TRBV10-3 | medium-sized | - | TGTGCCATCAGTGACGGACGGGAGGGCTACACCTTC | CAISDGREGYTF
TRBJ2-1 | TRBV7-9 | few | TRBD1 | TGTGCCAGCAGCTTAGGACAGGGGGTGAACAATGAGCAGTTCTTC | CASSLGQGVNNEQFF
TRBJ2-4 | TRBV27 | - | - | TGTGCCATCGGCCGGAGGAACCTGGACATTCAGTACTTC | CAIGRRNLDIQYF
TRBJ2-5 | TRBV5-1 | - | - | TGCGCCAGCAGCTTGGCCCAGGCAGGGGCTCGTGAGACCCAGTACTTC | CASSLAQAGARETQYF
TRBJ2-1 | TRBV7-2 | - | TRBD2 | TGTGCCAGCAGCTTAATTCGTCTAGCGGGGGGGAATGAGCAGTTCTTC | CASSLIRLAGGNEQFF
TRBJ2-2 | TRBV12-3/TRBV12-4 | few | TRBD2 | TGTGCCAGCAGCCCCCCTGGAGCGGGAGGCGCCGGGGAGCTGTTTTTT | CASSPPGAGGAGELFF
TRBJ2-1 | TRBV12-3/TRBV12-4 | medium-sized | - | TGTGCCAGCAACATAGCCTGGGTCGCGGAGCAGTTCTTC | CASNIAWVAEQFF
TRBJ2-3 | TRBV19 | large | TRBD2 | TGTGCCAGTAGGAGGGGAGGGAGCACAGATACGCAGTATTTT | CASRRGGSTDTQYF
TRBJ1-5 | TRBV11-2 | few | - | TGTGCCAGCAGCTTAGACACTTATCAGCCCCAGCATTTT | CASSLDTYQPQHF
TRBJ2-4 | TRBV24-1 | - | - | TGTGCCACCAGTGAAGGGGGGGCGACCAAAAACATTCAGTACTTC | CATSEGGATKNIQYF
TRBJ1-1 | TRBV6-5 | few | - | TGTGCCAGCAGTTTTTCTAGAGGCACTGAAGCTTTCTTT | CASSFSRGTEAFF
TRBJ2-1 | TRBV6-2/TRBV6-3 | - | - | TGTGCCAGCAGTTACCAACCTCCCCGCGATGAGCAGTTCTTC | CASSYQPPRDEQFF
TRBJ1-2 | TRBV20-1 | few | - | TGCAGTGCTAGTGGCGGGTCGGGGGGCTACACCTTC | CSASGGSGGYTF
TRBJ2-1 | TRBV11-3 | - | - | TGTGCCAGCAGCTTAGGGACAGTCTATGAGCAGTTCTTC | CASSLGTVYEQFF
TRBJ1-2 | TRBV11-1 | - | - | TGTGCCAGCAGCCCTGGAGGGGTCGGGACAACTGGTACCTTC | CASSPGGVGTTGTF
TRBJ1-2 | TRBV12-3/TRBV12-4 | - | - | TGTGCCAGCAGCTTTGTGGTGGACAGTCTTTATGGCTACACCTTC | CASSFVVDSLYGYTF
TRBJ1-1 | TRBV7-6 | few | - | TGTGCCAGCAGTTCAGGACAGAGCTTAATGAACACTGAAGCTTTCTTT | CASSSGQSLMNTEAFF
TRBJ1-3 | TRBV5-4 | - | - | TGTGCCAGCAGCCCCTCACCCAATCTTCACTCTGGAAACACCATATATTTT | CASSPSPNLHSGNTIYF
TRBJ1-4 | TRBV15 | medium-sized | - | TGTGCCACCAGCAGAGACCGGCCGGCCCTAAATGAAAAACTGTTTTTT | CATSRDRPALNEKLFF
TRBJ1-5 | TRBV20-1 | - | - | TGCAGTGCTCTAGAGAGGGGGAGGAGTGGCTATAGCAATCAGCCCCAGCATTTT | CSALERGRSGYSNQPQHF
TRBJ2-2 | TRBV5-1 | - | - | TGCGCCAGCAGCTTGTTCCCCGGGGAGCTGTTTTTT | CASSLFPGELFF
TRBJ2-1 | TRBV20-1 | few | - | TGCAGTGCTAGAGATGGGGGCACAGAGCAGTTCTTC | CSARDGGTEQFF
TRBJ1-4 | TRBV4-3 | once | - | TGCGCCAGCAGCCAAGGCCGACGGACAACTAATGAAAAACTGTTTTTT | CASSQGRRTTNEKLFF
TRBJ2-5 | TRBV19 | medium-sized | - | TGTGCCAGTAGCCGACAGGAGAGGGAGACCCAGTACTTC | CASSRQERETQYF
TRBJ2-7 | TRBV7-2 | - | TRBD2 | TGTGCCAGCAGCTTAGCGCAAGCGGGGGGCCTTGGCGAGCAGTACTTC | CASSLAQAGGLGEQYF